This TCR beta chain was found in a study of shared clonotypes between healthy human individuals. Generated by immunoSEQ multiplex PCR, the TCRdb table keeps only in-frame clones and is missing some. The sample contains about 2 million clones, roughly 95% of which appear only once. The CDR3 loop spans 14 amino acids. The germline V and J ends were trimmed by 0 bases and 7 bases, with 10 bases remaining between them. Germline V gives CDR1 MNHEY, CDR2 SMNVEV (reference sequence). Naivety among CD8 cells was defined by CD45RO negativity and positive CCR7 selection, thereby excluding terminally differentiated effector memory CD45RA+ cells. Donors were Caucasian adults residing in Nashville, Tennessee, USA.

The rearrangement links TRBV27 to TRBJ2-1; D possibly uses TRBD1 or TRBD2 (5 bases each). Sequencing was done on a sample of naive CD8+ T cells sorted from blood. This receptor was obtained from a man aged 18 to 29 in good health. The DNA of the CDR3 is TGTGCCAGCAGTTTATCGTTTTGGGGGAATGAGCAGTTCTTC. Translating gives CASSLSFWGNEQFF.